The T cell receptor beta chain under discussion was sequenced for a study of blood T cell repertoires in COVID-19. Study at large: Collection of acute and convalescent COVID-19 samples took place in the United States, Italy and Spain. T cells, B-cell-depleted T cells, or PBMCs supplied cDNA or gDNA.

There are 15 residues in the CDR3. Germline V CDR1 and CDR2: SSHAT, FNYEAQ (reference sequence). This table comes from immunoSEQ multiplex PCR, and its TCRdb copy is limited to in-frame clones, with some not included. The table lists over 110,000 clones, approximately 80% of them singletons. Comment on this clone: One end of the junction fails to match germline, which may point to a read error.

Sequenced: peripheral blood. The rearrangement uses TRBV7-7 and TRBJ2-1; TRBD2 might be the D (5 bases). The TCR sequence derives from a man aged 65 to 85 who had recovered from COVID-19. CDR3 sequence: CASSLGSGQYSEQFF. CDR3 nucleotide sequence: TGTGCCAGCAGCTTGGGGAGTGGGCAGTACAGTGAGCAGTTCTTC.